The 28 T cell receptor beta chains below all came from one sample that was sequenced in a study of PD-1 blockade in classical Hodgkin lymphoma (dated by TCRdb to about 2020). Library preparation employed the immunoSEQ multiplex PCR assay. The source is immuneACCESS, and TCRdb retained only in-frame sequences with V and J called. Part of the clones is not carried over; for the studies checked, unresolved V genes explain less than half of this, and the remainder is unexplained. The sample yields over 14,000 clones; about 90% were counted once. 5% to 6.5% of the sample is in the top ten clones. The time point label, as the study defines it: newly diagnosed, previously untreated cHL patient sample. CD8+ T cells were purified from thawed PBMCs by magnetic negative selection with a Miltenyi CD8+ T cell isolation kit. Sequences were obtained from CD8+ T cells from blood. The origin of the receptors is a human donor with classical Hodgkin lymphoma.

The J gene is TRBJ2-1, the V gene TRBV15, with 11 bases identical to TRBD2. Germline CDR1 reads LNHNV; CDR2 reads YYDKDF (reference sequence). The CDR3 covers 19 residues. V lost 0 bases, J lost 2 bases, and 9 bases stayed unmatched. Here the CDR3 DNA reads TGTGCCACCAGCAGAGACCCTAGGCTAGCGGGAGGTCCCTACAATGAGCAGTTCTTC. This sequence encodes CATSRDPRLAGGPYNEQFF.

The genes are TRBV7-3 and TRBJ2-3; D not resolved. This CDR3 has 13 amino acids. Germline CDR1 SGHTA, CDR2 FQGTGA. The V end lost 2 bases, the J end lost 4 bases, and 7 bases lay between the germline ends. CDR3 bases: TGTGCCAGCAGCTTAGAGCAGGCAGATACGCAGTATTTT. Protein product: CASSLEQADTQYF.

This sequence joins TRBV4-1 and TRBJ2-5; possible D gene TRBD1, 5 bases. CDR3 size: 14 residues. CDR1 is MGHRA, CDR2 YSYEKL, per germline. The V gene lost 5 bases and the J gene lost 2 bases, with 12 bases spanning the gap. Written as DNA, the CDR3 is TGCGCCAGCAGCATAGACAGATTTCAAGAGACCCAGTACTTC. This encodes CASSIDRFQETQYF.

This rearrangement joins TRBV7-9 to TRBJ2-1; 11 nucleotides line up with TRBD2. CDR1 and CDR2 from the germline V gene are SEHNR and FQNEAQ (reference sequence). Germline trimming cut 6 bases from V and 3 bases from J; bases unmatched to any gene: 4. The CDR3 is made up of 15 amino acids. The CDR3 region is CASRPLAGDYNEQFF. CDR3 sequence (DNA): TGTGCCAGCAGACCACTAGCGGGGGACTACAATGAGCAGTTCTTC.

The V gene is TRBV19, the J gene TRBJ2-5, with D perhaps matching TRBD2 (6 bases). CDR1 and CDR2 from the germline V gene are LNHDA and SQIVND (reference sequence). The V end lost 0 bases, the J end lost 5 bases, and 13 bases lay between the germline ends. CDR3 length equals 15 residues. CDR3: CASSIEERVGETQYF. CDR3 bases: TGTGCCAGTAGTATAGAGGAGCGGGTCGGGGAGACCCAGTACTTC.

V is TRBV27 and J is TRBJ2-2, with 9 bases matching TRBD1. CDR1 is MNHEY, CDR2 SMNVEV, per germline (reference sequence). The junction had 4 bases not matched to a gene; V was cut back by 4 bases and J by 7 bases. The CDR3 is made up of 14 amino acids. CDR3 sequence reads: CASSWGQGVGELFF. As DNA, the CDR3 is TGTGCCAGCAGTTGGGGACAGGGTGTCGGGGAGCTGTTTTTT.

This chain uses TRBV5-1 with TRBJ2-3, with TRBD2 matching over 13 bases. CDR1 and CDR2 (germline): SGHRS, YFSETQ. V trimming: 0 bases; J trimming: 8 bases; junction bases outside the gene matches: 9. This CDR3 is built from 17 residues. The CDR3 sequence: CASSLGLAGGGATTQYF. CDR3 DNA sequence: TGCGCCAGCAGCTTGGGACTAGCGGGAGGAGGGGCCACTACGCAGTATTTT.

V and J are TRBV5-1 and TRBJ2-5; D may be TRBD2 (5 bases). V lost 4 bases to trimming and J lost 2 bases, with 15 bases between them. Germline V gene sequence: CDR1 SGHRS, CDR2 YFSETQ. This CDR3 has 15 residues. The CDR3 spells CASSLWSGLQETQYF. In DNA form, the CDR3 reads TGCGCCAGCAGCCTGTGGAGCGGATTACAAGAGACCCAGTACTTC. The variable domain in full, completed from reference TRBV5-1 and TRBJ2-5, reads KAGVTQTPRYLIKTRGQQVTLSCSPISGHRSVSWYQQTPGQGLQFLFEYFSETQRNKGNFPGRFSGRQFSNSRSEMNVSTLELGDSALYLCASSLWSGLQETQYFGPGTRLLVL.

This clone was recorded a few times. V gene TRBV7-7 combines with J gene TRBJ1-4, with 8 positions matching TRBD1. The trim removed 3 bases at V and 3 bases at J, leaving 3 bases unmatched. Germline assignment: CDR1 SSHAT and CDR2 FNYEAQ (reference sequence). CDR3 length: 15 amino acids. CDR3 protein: CASSLGTGPNEKLFF. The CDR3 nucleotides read TGTGCCAGCAGCTTGGGGACAGGACCTAATGAAAAACTGTTTTTT. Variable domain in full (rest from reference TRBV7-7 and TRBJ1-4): GAGVSQSPRYKVTKRGQDVTLRCDPISSHATLYWYQQALGQGPEFLTYFNYEAQPDKSGLPSDRFSAERPEGSISTLTIQRTEQRDSAMYRCASSLGTGPNEKLFFGSGTQLSVL.

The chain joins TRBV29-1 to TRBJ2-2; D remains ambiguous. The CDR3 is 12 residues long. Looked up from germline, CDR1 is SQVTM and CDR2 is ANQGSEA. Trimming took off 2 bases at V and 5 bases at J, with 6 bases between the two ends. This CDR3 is CSVETGTGELFF. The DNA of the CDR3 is TGCAGCGTTGAAACTGGTACCGGGGAGCTGTTTTTT.

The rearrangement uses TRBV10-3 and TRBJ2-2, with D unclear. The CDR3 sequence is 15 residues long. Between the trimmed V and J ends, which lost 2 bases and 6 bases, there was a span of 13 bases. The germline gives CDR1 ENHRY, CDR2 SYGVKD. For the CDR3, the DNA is TGTGCCATCAGTGAGAAGGCTCCTGGGGCCGGGGAGCTGTTTTTT. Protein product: CAISEKAPGAGELFF.

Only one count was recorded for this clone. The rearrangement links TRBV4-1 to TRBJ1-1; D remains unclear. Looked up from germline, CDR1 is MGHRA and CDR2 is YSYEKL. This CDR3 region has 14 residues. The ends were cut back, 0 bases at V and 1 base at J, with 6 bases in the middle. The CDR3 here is CASSQDPWNTEAFF. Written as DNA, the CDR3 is TGCGCCAGCAGCCAAGATCCCTGGAACACTGAAGCTTTCTTT.

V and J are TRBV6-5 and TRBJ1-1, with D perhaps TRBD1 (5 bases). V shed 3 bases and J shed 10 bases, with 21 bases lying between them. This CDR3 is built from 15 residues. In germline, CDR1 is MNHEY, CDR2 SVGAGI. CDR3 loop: CASSYRAGSGLGAFF. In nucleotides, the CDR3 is TGTGCCAGCAGTTATAGGGCAGGGTCTGGTCTAGGAGCTTTCTTT.

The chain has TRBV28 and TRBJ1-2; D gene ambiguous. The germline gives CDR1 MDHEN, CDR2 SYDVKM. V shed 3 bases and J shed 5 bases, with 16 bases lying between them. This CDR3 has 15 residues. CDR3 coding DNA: TGTGCCAGCAGTTTTTTTCGTTCGGAAACATATGGCTACACCTTC. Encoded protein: CASSFFRSETYGYTF.

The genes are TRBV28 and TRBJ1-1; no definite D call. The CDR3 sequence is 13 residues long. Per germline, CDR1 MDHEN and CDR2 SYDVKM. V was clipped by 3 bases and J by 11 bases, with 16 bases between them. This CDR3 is CASSFSGSREAFF. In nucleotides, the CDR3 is TGTGCCAGCAGTTTCAGCGGGAGCAGAGAGGCTTTCTTT.

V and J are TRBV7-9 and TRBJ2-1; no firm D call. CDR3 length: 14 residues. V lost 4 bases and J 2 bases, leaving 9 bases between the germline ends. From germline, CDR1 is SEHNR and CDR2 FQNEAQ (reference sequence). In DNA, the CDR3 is TGTGCCAGCAGCTCACCTGAAACCTACAATGAGCAGTTCTTC. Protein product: CASSSPETYNEQFF.

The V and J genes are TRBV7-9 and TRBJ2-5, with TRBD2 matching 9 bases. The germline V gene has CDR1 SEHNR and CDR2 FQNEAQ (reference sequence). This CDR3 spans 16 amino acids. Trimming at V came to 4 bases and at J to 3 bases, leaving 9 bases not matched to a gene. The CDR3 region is CASSSNSGRVEETQYF. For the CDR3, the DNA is TGTGCCAGCAGCTCAAATAGCGGGAGAGTCGAAGAGACCCAGTACTTC.

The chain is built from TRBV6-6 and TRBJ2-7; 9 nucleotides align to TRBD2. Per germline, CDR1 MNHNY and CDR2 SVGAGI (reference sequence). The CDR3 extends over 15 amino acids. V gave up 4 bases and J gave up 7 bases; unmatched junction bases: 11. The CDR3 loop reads CASSLGLAGESEQYF. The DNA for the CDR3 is TGTGCCAGCAGTTTAGGGTTAGCGGGAGAGAGTGAGCAGTACTTC.

CDR3 region: CASSGRGSSTDTQYF. The CDR3 nucleotides read TGTGCCAGCAGCGGCAGGGGGTCTAGCACAGATACGCAGTATTTT. The V and J genes are TRBV9 and TRBJ2-3; 7 nucleotides match TRBD1. V trimming: 3 bases; J trimming: 0 bases; junction bases outside the gene matches: 4. The CDR3 length is 15 residues. Germline-derived CDR1 and CDR2 are SGDLS and YYNGEE.

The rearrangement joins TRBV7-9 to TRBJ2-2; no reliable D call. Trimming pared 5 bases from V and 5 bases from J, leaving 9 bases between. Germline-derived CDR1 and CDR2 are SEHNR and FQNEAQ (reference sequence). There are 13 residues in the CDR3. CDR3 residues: CASSPQHTGELFF. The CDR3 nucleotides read TGTGCCAGCAGCCCCCAGCATACCGGGGAGCTGTTTTTT.

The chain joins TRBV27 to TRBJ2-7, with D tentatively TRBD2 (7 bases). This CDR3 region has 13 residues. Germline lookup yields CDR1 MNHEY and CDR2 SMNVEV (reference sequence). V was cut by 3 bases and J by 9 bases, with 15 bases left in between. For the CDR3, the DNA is TGTGCCAGCAGTTTTGGGGGGGGGCTGGGGCAGTACTTC. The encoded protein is CASSFGGGLGQYF.

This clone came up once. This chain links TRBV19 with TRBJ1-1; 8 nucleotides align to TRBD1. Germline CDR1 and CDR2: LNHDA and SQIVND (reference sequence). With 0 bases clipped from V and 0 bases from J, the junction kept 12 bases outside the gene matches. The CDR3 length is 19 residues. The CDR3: CASSIEKTGDGQMNTEAFF. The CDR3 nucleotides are TGTGCCAGTAGTATAGAGAAGACAGGGGATGGTCAGATGAACACTGAAGCTTTCTTT.

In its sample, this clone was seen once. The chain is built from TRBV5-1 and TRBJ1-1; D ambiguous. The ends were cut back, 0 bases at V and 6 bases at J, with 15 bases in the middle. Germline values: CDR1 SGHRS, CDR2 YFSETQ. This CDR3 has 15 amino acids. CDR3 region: CASSLDGVGISEAFF. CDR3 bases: TGCGCCAGCAGCTTGGACGGGGTGGGGATTTCTGAAGCTTTCTTT.

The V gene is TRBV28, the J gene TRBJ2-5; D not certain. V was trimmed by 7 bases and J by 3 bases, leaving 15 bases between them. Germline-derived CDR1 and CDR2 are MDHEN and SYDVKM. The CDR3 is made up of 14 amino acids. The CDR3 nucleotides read TGTGCCAGCACCGCCCGAAACCAGGAAGAGACCCAGTACTTC. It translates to CASTARNQEETQYF.

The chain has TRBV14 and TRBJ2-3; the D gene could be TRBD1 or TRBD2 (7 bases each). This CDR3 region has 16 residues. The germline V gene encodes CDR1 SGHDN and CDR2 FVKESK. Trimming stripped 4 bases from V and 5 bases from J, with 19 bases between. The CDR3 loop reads CASSPQGDYRVDTQYF. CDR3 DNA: TGTGCCAGCAGCCCCCAGGGGGACTATCGGGTAGATACGCAGTATTTT.

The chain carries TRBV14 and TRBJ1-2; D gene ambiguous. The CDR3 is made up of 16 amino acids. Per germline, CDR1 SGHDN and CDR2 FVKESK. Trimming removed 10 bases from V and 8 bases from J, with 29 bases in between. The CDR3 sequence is CATTDTHSGTLKGYTF. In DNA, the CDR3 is TGTGCCACCACCGACACCCATTCGGGAACCCTCAAAGGCTACACCTTC.

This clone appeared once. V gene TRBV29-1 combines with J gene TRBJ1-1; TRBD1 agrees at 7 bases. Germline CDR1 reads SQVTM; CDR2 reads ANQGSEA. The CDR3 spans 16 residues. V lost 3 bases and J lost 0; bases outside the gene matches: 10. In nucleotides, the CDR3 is TGCAGCGTTGATGTGTGGGGACAGTCCCTGAACACTGAAGCTTTCTTT. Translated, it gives CSVDVWGQSLNTEAFF.

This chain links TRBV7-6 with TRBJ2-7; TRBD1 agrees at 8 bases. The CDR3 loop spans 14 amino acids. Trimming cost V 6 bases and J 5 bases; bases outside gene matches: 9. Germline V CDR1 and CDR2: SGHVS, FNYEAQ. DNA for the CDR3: TGTGCCAGCAGGCGCCCGGAGACAGGGGACGAGCAGTACTTC. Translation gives CASRRPETGDEQYF. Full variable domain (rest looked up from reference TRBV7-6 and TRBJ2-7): GAGVSQSPRYKVTKRGQDVALRCDPISGHVSLYWYRQALGQGPEFLTYFNYEAQQDKSGLPNDRFSAERPEGSISTLTIQRTEQRDSAMYRCASRRPETGDEQYFGPGTRLTVT.